The 20 T cell receptor beta chains below were found in one sample sequenced in a study of blood T cell repertoires in COVID-19. Sequencing used immunoSEQ multiplex PCR; TCRdb keeps in-frame clones, though not all of them. The sample consists of fewer than 200,000 clones, around four fifths of them appearing once. The sequenced sample was PBMCs or T cells enriched from blood (not recorded which). Receptor source: a woman aged 50 to 60 who had recovered from COVID-19.

The chain uses TRBV11-2 and TRBJ2-1, with TRBD2 identical over 11 bases. The CDR3 is 14 amino acids. Per the germline V gene, CDR1 is SGHAT and CDR2 is FQNNGV. Germline trimming cut 4 bases from V and 10 bases from J; bases unmatched to any gene: 6. The CDR3 region is CASSSTSGGVEQFF. As DNA, the CDR3 is TGTGCCAGCAGCTCTACTAGCGGGGGCGTAGAGCAGTTCTTC.

The chain uses TRBV2 and TRBJ2-5; 10 nucleotides align to TRBD2. Unmatched junction bases numbered 5, after V lost 7 bases and J lost 6 bases. The CDR3 consists of 13 residues. Germline CDR1 and CDR2: SNHLY and FYNNEI. CDR3 residues: CASTAGGLQTQYF. CDR3 coding DNA: TGTGCCAGCACAGCGGGGGGGCTGCAGACCCAGTACTTC.

The chain couples TRBV4-1 to TRBJ2-3; D not resolved. This CDR3 is built from 15 residues. Germline V gene lookup returns CDR1 MGHRA and CDR2 YSYEKL. V lost 5 bases, J lost 2 bases, and 14 bases lay in between. CDR3 sequence: CASSSRPDLTDTQYF. The DNA of the CDR3 is TGCGCCAGCAGCTCGAGGCCAGACCTCACAGATACGCAGTATTTT.

This sequence joins TRBV4-1 and TRBJ1-5; D might be TRBD1 (6 bases). Trimming shortened V by 0 bases and J by 8 bases, and 17 bases separated the two germline ends. The germline gives CDR1 MGHRA, CDR2 YSYEKL. The CDR3 covers 16 residues. CDR3 coding DNA: TGCGCCAGCAGCCAAGATTGGTCGGGGGGCCCAAAGCCCCAGCATTTT. This translates into CASSQDWSGGPKPQHF.

This clone has only one observation. The CDR3 region is CASSLGTLNQPQHF. DNA of the CDR3: TGTGCCAGCAGCCTCGGGACATTGAATCAGCCCCAGCATTTT. The chain joins TRBV2 to TRBJ1-5, with D maybe TRBD1 (6 bases). V was cut by 6 bases and J by 4 bases, with 13 bases left in between. The CDR3 consists of 14 residues. Germline lookup yields CDR1 SNHLY and CDR2 FYNNEI.

The gene calls are TRBV6-4 and TRBJ2-1; tentative D call: TRBD1 (6 bases). V was clipped by 6 bases and J by 2 bases, with 17 bases between them. The CDR3 covers 16 residues. In germline, CDR1 is MRHNA, CDR2 SNTAGT. The CDR3 sequence: CASRPQGTLPYNEQFF. The DNA for the CDR3 is TGTGCCAGCAGGCCCCAGGGGACCCTACCCTACAATGAGCAGTTCTTC.

V gene TRBV21-1 combines with J gene TRBJ1-2; TRBD1, the table's D call, was not compared with the DNA. TRBV21-1 is marked as a pseudogene. This CDR3 is built from 11 residues. The CDR3, as DNA: TGTGCCAGCAGCTGGGACCCCAGGGGCACCTTC. This codes for CASSWDPRGTF.

V usage is TRBV10-1 and J usage is TRBJ1-6; D gene uncertain. Germline V gives CDR1 WNHNN, CDR2 SYGVQD (reference sequence). V was shortened by 4 bases and J by 7 bases, with 11 bases between the two germline ends. The length of the CDR3 is 14 residues. The CDR3 reads CASSANSLNSPLHF. The DNA of the CDR3 is TGCGCCAGCAGTGCGAACAGCCTAAATTCACCCCTCCACTTT.

The chain combines TRBV19 with TRBJ1-1; D not resolved. Germline loops: CDR1 LNHDA, CDR2 SQIVND (reference sequence). V lost 3 bases to trimming and J lost 1 base, with 6 bases between them. The CDR3 is 13 amino acids. The CDR3 sequence is CASSILKNTEAFF. CDR3 sequence (DNA): TGTGCCAGTAGTATCTTAAAGAACACTGAAGCTTTCTTT.

V gene TRBV9 combines with J gene TRBJ2-5, with D possibly being TRBD1 (6 bases). The CDR3 is 17 amino acids. Trimming cost V 2 bases and J 5 bases, with 22 bases left between them. In germline, CDR1 is SGDLS, CDR2 YYNGEE. The CDR3 DNA is TGTGCCAGCAGCGTGCTGGGACACCGAAGGGGATCGGAGACCCAGTACTTC. Its translation is CASSVLGHRRGSETQYF.

This chain uses TRBV9 with TRBJ2-2; 9 nucleotides line up with TRBD2. Germline V lookup: CDR1 SGDLS, CDR2 YYNGEE. After removal of 1 base from V and 4 bases from J, the junction contained 5 bases not matched to a gene. The CDR3 runs 16 residues. Here the CDR3 reads CASSVYAGGPTGELFF. In DNA, the CDR3 is TGTGCCAGCAGCGTATACGCGGGAGGGCCCACCGGGGAGCTGTTTTTT.

The gene calls are TRBV19 and TRBJ2-1; the match to TRBD2 covers 9 bases. Per the germline V gene, CDR1 is LNHDA and CDR2 is SQIVND (reference sequence). The length of the CDR3 is 18 residues. With V trimmed by 5 bases and J by 5 bases, 16 bases remained unmatched. CDR3 sequence (DNA): TGTGCCAGTAGTTTTCGTACACCCCTAGCGGGGAACGACAATGAGCAGTTCTTC. Protein product: CASSFRTPLAGNDNEQFF.

This chain connects TRBV7-2 to TRBJ2-1, with TRBD2 matching 8 bases. Trimming took 8 bases from V and 6 from J; bases not matched to a gene: 18. Germline CDR1 and CDR2: SGHTA and FQGNSA. This CDR3 has 17 amino acids. The CDR3 protein is CASSPREGTRRGNEQFF. CDR3 coding DNA: TGTGCCAGCTCACCCCGGGAGGGGACTAGACGTGGCAATGAGCAGTTCTTC.

The chain has TRBV20-1 and TRBJ1-2; D gene uncertain. The V gene lost 3 bases and the J gene lost 4 bases, with 12 bases spanning the gap. This CDR3 is 13 amino acids long. Germline V gives CDR1 DFQATT, CDR2 SNEGSKA (reference sequence). The CDR3 sequence: CSASPVRGYGYTF. The CDR3 DNA follows: TGCAGTGCTAGTCCCGTTCGGGGCTATGGCTACACCTTC.

The chain has TRBV6-2 or TRBV6-3 and TRBJ1-1; 7 nucleotides line up with TRBD1. The CDR3 spans 16 residues. The germline gives CDR1 MNHEY, CDR2 SVGEGT. The V and J ends lost 5 bases and 2 bases, in that order; junction bases with no gene match: 11. CDR3 nucleotide sequence: TGTGCCAGCAGTGGACAGGAGTTGGTCCTCAACACTGAAGCTTTCTTT. Amino acid sequence: CASSGQELVLNTEAFF.

This clone was found a few times. This chain links TRBV21-1 with TRBJ1-1. TRBV21-1 is noted as a pseudogene. This CDR3 has 15 residues. In DNA form, the CDR3 reads TGTGCCAGCAGCCCTAACGGGGGGCCCCGAGCAGAAGCTTTCTTT. Translation gives CASSPNGGPRAEAFF.

The chain combines TRBV19 with TRBJ1-6, with D possibly being TRBD1 (5 bases). Looked up from germline, CDR1 is LNHDA and CDR2 is SQIVND (reference sequence). This CDR3 region has 15 residues. The ends were cut back, 5 bases at V and 7 bases at J, with 15 bases in the middle. In DNA, the CDR3 is TGTGCCAGTAGTCTTAGTGGGGGGGGGAATTCACCCCTCCACTTT. It specifies CASSLSGGGNSPLHF.

The sample holds one count of this clone. The gene calls are TRBV12-5 and TRBJ2-7; D is unclear. V dropped 5 bases and J dropped 6 bases, with 8 bases sitting between them. The germline CDR1 and CDR2 sequences are LGHNT and FRNRAP. The CDR3 extends over 11 amino acids. The CDR3, as DNA: TGTGCTAGTGGTCCCGTCGGCGAGCAGTACGTC. Translating it yields CASGPVGEQYV.

CDR3 residues: CASQAGRNQPQHF. The CDR3 DNA sequence: TGTGCCAGTCAGGCGGGACGAAATCAGCCCCAGCATTTT. The genes are TRBV19 and TRBJ1-5; tentative D call: TRBD1 (5 bases). The CDR3 sequence is 13 residues long. Trimming took 8 bases from V and 4 from J, leaving 12 bases between them. Germline V lookup: CDR1 LNHDA, CDR2 SQIVND (reference sequence).

The genes are TRBV5-6 and TRBJ1-2; D is uncertain. This CDR3 has 13 residues. Trimming left V 2 bases short and J 1 base short, with 6 bases between. Germline assignment: CDR1 SGHDT and CDR2 YYEEEE. The CDR3 is CASSFEVNYGYTF. The CDR3 DNA reads as TGTGCCAGCAGCTTTGAGGTTAACTATGGCTACACCTTC.